Each of the 23 T cell receptor beta chains below was sequenced from the same sample in a study of T cells in narcolepsy. Measured with immunoSEQ multiplex PCR; TCRdb has only the in-frame clones, and not every one. The sample holds about 30,000 clones, 80% to 90% seen once. The specimen sequenced was CD45RA- memory CD4+ T cells from PBMCs. Every receptor here comes from a human donor with narcolepsy.

In the case of this clone: One junction end does not reproduce the germline sequence, and a read error may be involved. The rearrangement links TRBV6-1 to TRBJ1-2; perhaps TRBD1 as D (6 bases). In germline, CDR1 is MNHNS, CDR2 SASEGT. This CDR3 has 15 amino acids. The CDR3 reads CVSSAHRDGDYGYTF. DNA of the CDR3: TGTGTCAGCAGTGCTCACAGGGATGGGGACTATGGCTACACCTTC.

The table lists this clone with a few counts. J is TRBJ2-5 and V is TRBV5-4, with TRBD2 identical over 13 bases. Near its end, the DNA agrees better with TRBJ2-7, so the J call may be wrong. CDR1 is SGHNT, CDR2 YYREEE, per germline (reference sequence). This CDR3 region has 16 residues. The CDR3 nucleotides read TGTGCCAGCAGCTTGGGTACTAGCGGGGGGGGCTACGAGCAGTACTTC. Translating gives CASSLGTSGGGYEQYF.

This chain uses TRBV7-3 with TRBJ1-1, with a possible D match to TRBD1 (6 bases). The CDR3 covers 15 residues. The ends were cut back, 5 bases at V and 1 base at J, with 14 bases in the middle. CDR1 and CDR2 (germline): SGHTA, FQGTGA. The CDR3 region has the DNA TGTGCCAGCAGCCCCCACGGGGGCAGGAACACTGAAGCTTTCTTT. It encodes CASSPHGGRNTEAFF.

The gene calls are TRBV5-4 and TRBJ2-1, with D possibly TRBD1 on 5 matching bases. CDR1 and CDR2 (germline): SGHNT, YYREEE (reference sequence). V gave up 0 bases and J gave up 4 bases, with 11 bases separating them. CDR3 length: 15 residues. The CDR3 here is CASSLVGAQYNEQFF. The CDR3 DNA is TGTGCCAGCAGCTTGGTAGGGGCGCAATACAATGAGCAGTTCTTC.

The V gene is TRBV2, the J gene TRBJ1-3; TRBD1 agrees at 11 bases. The germline V gene has CDR1 SNHLY and CDR2 FYNNEI. CDR3 length equals 15 residues. The V gene end was trimmed by 7 bases and the J gene end by 4 bases; junction bases not matched to a gene: 6. The CDR3 region is CASKTDRGLGNTIYF. In DNA, the CDR3 is TGTGCCAGCAAGACGGACAGGGGGCTAGGAAACACCATATATTTT. The full variable domain, with the rest looked up from reference TRBV2 and TRBJ1-3, is EPEVTQTPSHQVTQMGQEVILRCVPISNHLYFYWYRQILGQKVEFLVSFYNNEISEKSEIFDDQFSVERPDGSNFTLKIRSTKLEDSAMYFCASKTDRGLGNTIYFGEGSWLTVV.

The rearrangement uses TRBV28 and TRBJ1-5; D uncertain. Germline assignment: CDR1 MDHEN and CDR2 SYDVKM. V was cut by 6 bases and J by 1 base, with 10 bases left in between. The CDR3 is 14 amino acids. CDR3 in DNA: TGTGCCAGCAGCCGATCTCGGAGCAATCAGCCCCAGCATTTT. It is translated as CASSRSRSNQPQHF. Combining the CDR3 with reference TRBV28 and TRBJ1-5 gives the whole variable domain DVKVTQSSRYLVKRTGEKVFLECVQDMDHENMFWYRQDPGLGLRLIYFSYDVKMKEKGDIPEGYSVSREKKERFSLILESASTNQTSMYLCASSRSRSNQPQHFGDGTRLSIL.

The chain carries TRBV18 and TRBJ2-7, with 12 bases aligning to TRBD2. This CDR3 comprises 17 residues. V lost 2 bases, J lost 5 bases, and 10 bases stayed unmatched. Germline V gives CDR1 KGHSH, CDR2 LQKENI. This CDR3 reads CASSPLEARLAGDEQYF. CDR3 in DNA: TGTGCCAGCTCACCATTAGAAGCTCGACTAGCGGGAGACGAGCAGTACTTC.

The J gene is TRBJ2-5, the V gene TRBV5-4, with 7 bases fitting TRBD2. The germline V gene has CDR1 SGHNT and CDR2 YYREEE (reference sequence). Germline trimming cut 3 bases from V and 2 bases from J; bases unmatched to any gene: 7. This CDR3 has 15 amino acids. DNA of the CDR3: TGTGCCAGCAGCTCGAAGCGGGATCGTCAAGAGACCCAGTACTTC. Translated, it gives CASSSKRDRQETQYF.

The table lists this clone with a few counts. V gene TRBV5-4 combines with J gene TRBJ2-2; D unresolved. V shed 1 base and J shed 4 bases, with 11 bases lying between them. Germline loops: CDR1 SGHNT, CDR2 YYREEE (reference sequence). The CDR3 spans 15 residues. This CDR3 is CASSLTAASTGELFF. DNA of the CDR3: TGTGCCAGCAGCTTGACAGCAGCGAGCACCGGGGAGCTGTTTTTT.

The genes are TRBV11-3 and TRBJ2-6, with 9 bases identical to TRBD1. V was pared by 5 bases and J by 0 bases, with 11 bases of the junction left unmatched. Germline assignment: CDR1 SGHNT and CDR2 YENEEA. This CDR3 is 19 amino acids long. The CDR3, as DNA: TGTGCCAGCAGCCCTGGGGGGACAGGGTTTAGCTCTGGGGCCAACGTCCTGACTTTC. Amino acids: CASSPGGTGFSSGANVLTF. Supplemented by reference TRBV11-3 and TRBJ2-6, the full variable domain reads EAGVVQSPRYKIIEKKQPVAFWCNPISGHNTLYWYLQNLGQGPELLIRYENEEAVDDSQLPKDRFSAERLKGVDSTLKIQPAELGDSAVYLCASSPGGTGFSSGANVLTFGAGSRLTVL.

The chain couples TRBV7-8 to TRBJ1-1; unclear D gene. Germline V CDR1 and CDR2: SGHVS, FQNEAQ. Trimming shortened V by 2 bases and J by 4 bases, and 14 bases separated the two germline ends. This CDR3 comprises 15 residues. CDR3 region: CASSLRRELGTEAFF. CDR3 DNA: TGTGCCAGCAGCTTACGGAGGGAATTGGGCACTGAAGCTTTCTTT.

V and J are TRBV12-5 and TRBJ1-1, with TRBD1 matching 9 bases. CDR1 is LGHNT and CDR2 is FRNRAP in the germline V gene. V was pared by 6 bases and J by 1 base, with 3 bases of the junction left unmatched. CDR3 size: 14 residues. CDR3 protein: CASGAGQGNTEAFF. CDR3 coding DNA: TGTGCTAGTGGCGCGGGACAGGGGAACACTGAAGCTTTCTTT.

The chain joins TRBV30 to TRBJ2-5; 10 bases match TRBD2. J gave up 5 bases and V 2 bases, and 11 bases lay outside the gene matches. The length of the CDR3 is 16 residues. In germline, CDR1 is GTSNPN, CDR2 SVGIG (reference sequence). The CDR3 nucleotides read TGTGCCTGGAGTCTAGCGGGAGTTACGCTCTCCGAGACCCAGTACTTC. Its translation is CAWSLAGVTLSETQYF.

V and J are TRBV5-1 and TRBJ2-5; D is unresolved. V dropped 4 bases and J dropped 5 bases, with 9 bases sitting between them. CDR1 is SGHRS and CDR2 is YFSETQ in the germline V gene. The CDR3 length is 12 residues. CDR3: CASSDGWETQYF. As DNA, the CDR3 is TGCGCCAGCAGCGACGGATGGGAGACCCAGTACTTC.

The CDR3 region has the DNA TGTGCCAGCAGTACATCACGACGGGCTGGAAACACCATATATTTT. Translating gives CASSTSRRAGNTIYF. This sequence joins TRBV27 and TRBJ1-3, with D unresolved. The germline V gene has CDR1 MNHEY and CDR2 SMNVEV (reference sequence). There are 15 residues in the CDR3. The germline V and J ends were trimmed by 5 bases and 2 bases, with 13 bases remaining between them.

The V and J genes are TRBV30 and TRBJ1-6; D unclear. Per germline, CDR1 GTSNPN and CDR2 SVGIG (reference sequence). V lost 5 bases and J lost 7, with 12 bases in between. CDR3 size: 13 residues. CDR3 DNA sequence: TGTGCCTGGCTCCCAAGAGACAATTCACCCCTCCACTTT. Amino acids: CAWLPRDNSPLHF.

The chain joins TRBV7-9 to TRBJ2-1, with 12 bases fitting TRBD2. The V gene's germline CDR1 is SEHNR and CDR2 FQNEAQ (reference sequence). V lost 4 bases and J lost 4; bases outside the gene matches: 2. The CDR3 runs to 15 residues. The CDR3 loop reads CASSSTSGRYNEQFF. The CDR3, as DNA: TGTGCCAGCAGCTCCACTAGCGGGAGGTACAATGAGCAGTTCTTC.

There are a few counts of this clone. The chain carries TRBV19 and TRBJ2-7; TRBD1 aligns across 8 bases. The CDR3 consists of 16 residues. J gave up 6 bases and V 0 bases, and 10 bases lay outside the gene matches. Per germline, CDR1 LNHDA and CDR2 SQIVND (reference sequence). As DNA, the CDR3 is TGTGCCAGTAGTATAGACGCGACAGGGGCGTCTCGCGAGCAGTACTTC. This gives the protein CASSIDATGASREQYF. The variable domain in full, completed from reference TRBV19 and TRBJ2-7, reads DGGITQSPKYLFRKEGQNVTLSCEQNLNHDAMYWYRQDPGQGLRLIYYSQIVNDFQKGDIAEGYSVSREKKESFPLTVTSAQKNPTAFYLCASSIDATGASREQYFGPGTRLTVT.

V usage is TRBV28 and J usage is TRBJ1-1, with 8 nucleotides matching TRBD1. The CDR3 contains 16 residues. The V and J ends lost 4 bases and 3 bases, in that order; junction bases with no gene match: 10. Germline V lookup: CDR1 MDHEN, CDR2 SYDVKM. The CDR3 sequence: CASSSPKRTGHTEAFF. The DNA of the CDR3 is TGTGCCAGCAGTTCCCCAAAGAGGACAGGGCACACTGAAGCTTTCTTT.

This chain links TRBV5-1 with TRBJ2-1, with 9 nucleotides matching TRBD2. The CDR3 covers 17 residues. Germline assignment: CDR1 SGHRS and CDR2 YFSETQ. V lost 0 bases to trimming and J lost 0 bases; unmatched junction nucleotides: 4. The CDR3 nucleotides read TGCGCCAGCAGCTTGGTGCTAGCGGGAAGCTCCTACAATGAGCAGTTCTTC. Its protein is CASSLVLAGSSYNEQFF.

The chain employs TRBV6-1 and TRBJ2-2, with D possibly called TRBD1 or TRBD2 (6 bases each). Germline assignment: CDR1 MNHNS and CDR2 SASEGT. CDR3 length: 15 residues. V gave up 8 bases and J gave up 7 bases, with 20 bases separating them. CDR3 in amino acids: CASGGQGGVIGELFF. The CDR3 nucleotides are TGTGCCAGCGGGGGGCAGGGAGGAGTCATCGGGGAGCTGTTTTTT.

This clone has more than one count but fewer than ten. This chain joins TRBV7-8 and TRBJ1-1; D is unclear. CDR1 is SGHVS, CDR2 FQNEAQ, per germline. This CDR3 region has 11 residues. Trimming removed 5 bases from V and 10 bases from J, with 11 bases in between. CDR3 sequence: CASSPEGVAFF. The CDR3 DNA follows: TGTGCCAGCAGCCCAGAGGGTGTAGCTTTCTTT.

This chain joins TRBV2 and TRBJ2-7, with 12 bases lining up with TRBD2. This CDR3 is built from 14 residues. Germline V gene lookup returns CDR1 SNHLY and CDR2 FYNNEI. The ends lost 6 bases at V and 2 bases at J; junction bases unmatched: 2. The CDR3 region is CASSGLAGTYEQYF. The CDR3 DNA reads TGTGCCAGCAGCGGACTAGCGGGGACCTACGAGCAGTACTTC.